This T cell receptor beta chain is from a study of response to subunit inactivated influenza vaccine. Notes on the study in general: The authors suggested that few new T cells are recruited per seasonal influenza vaccination.

This clonotype was observed at least ten times. Its antigen is undetermined. Germline CDR1 and CDR2: LNHNV and YYDKDF (reference sequence). There are 18 residues in the CDR3. Between the trimmed V and J ends, which lost 0 bases and 3 bases, there was a span of 18 bases. TCRdb reanalysed the RT-PCR reads using MiXCR and keeps one entry per CDR3 protein. Of 400,000 to 650,000 distinct CDR3 sequences listed, 7.2% are singletons. The sequencing used PBMCs from blood, collected around 25 months after vaccination. The chain employs TRBV15 and TRBJ1-3; TRBD1 is a possible D gene (6 bases). The sequence was collected from a man aged 50 to 69 who received an inactivated influenza vaccine. DNA for the CDR3: TGTGCCACCAGCAGAGATTGGGGGGGCGCGCCGATTGGAAACACCATATATTTT. This encodes CATSRDWGGAPIGNTIYF.